The clone carrying this T cell receptor (beta chain) was seen repeatedly, ten times or more. The antigen remains undetermined. The CDR3 sequence is 14 residues long. V gave up 1 base and J gave up 8 bases; unmatched junction bases: 6. Patients were left out if they had other autoimmune diseases, uncontrolled infections, pregnancy or lactation. The sample originates from a study of Graves' ophthalmopathy and Graves' hyperthyroidism. Study findings and constraints: Most clonotypes expanded in thyroid above 0.001 frequency were present in blood too. The model forecast ophthalmopathy progression, reaching 60% to 71% sensitivity and 72% to 75% specificity.

Amplification of the TCR beta CDR3 regions used RNA transcripts (as template). Amplification began with first-round RT-PCR using HTBI primers, then second-round multiplex PCR was performed. Via MiXCR, TCRdb re-called the multiplex PCR reads, giving one row per CDR3 protein. The data contain about 210,000 distinct CDR3 sequences, approximately 29% of them seen just once; the ten biggest clones take up over 7.5%. The sequence derives from a man between 45 and 60 years old with Graves' ophthalmopathy. The chain employs TRBV12-3 or TRBV12-4 and TRBJ2-7; 9 positions match TRBD2. Source material: peripheral blood. CDR3 nucleotide sequence: TGTGCCAGCAGTTTAGACATTAGCGGGGGAAAGCAGTACTTC. It translates to CASSLDISGGKQYF.